This TCR beta chain was profiled in a study of shared clonotypes between healthy human individuals. Of note for this clone: Its target is not known.

The CDR3 sequence is 14 residues long. Trimming took off 7 bases at V and 3 bases at J, with 15 bases between the two ends. CDR1 and CDR2 from the germline V gene are SNHLY and FYNNEI. General study points: The represented genetic and exposure-history diversity was limited by the small number of donors. A reduction in generation probabilities was seen for non-shared clonotypes relative to those shared by all four donors.

CD45RO negativity and positive selection for CCR7 defined naive CD8 cells, a population that excluded terminally differentiated effector memory CD45RA+ cells. Caucasian adults living in Nashville, Tennessee, provided all samples. Original processing methods: ImmunoSEQ supplied junction-only sequences lacking quality scores, so filtering was different. Method: immunoSEQ multiplex PCR; TCRdb's copy keeps in-frame clones and lacks some. Clonal size and the V and J genes are those of that table, whereas D and trimming came from the DNA. The table shows 1.5 million to 2.5 million clones, with over 85% occurring only once.

Material: naive CD8+ T cells sorted from blood. This clonotype originated in a man aged 18 to 30 in good health. This sequence joins TRBV2 and TRBJ2-5; D tentatively fits TRBD1 or TRBD2 (7 bases each). The CDR3 reads CASMAQGGKETQYF. CDR3 nucleotide sequence: TGTGCCAGCATGGCTCAGGGGGGGAAAGAGACCCAGTACTTC. Drawing the rest from reference TRBV2 and TRBJ2-5, the complete variable domain is EPEVTQTPSHQVTQMGQEVILRCVPISNHLYFYWYRQILGQKVEFLVSFYNNEISEKSEIFDDQFSVERPDGSNFTLKIRSTKLEDSAMYFCASMAQGGKETQYFGPGTRLLVL.